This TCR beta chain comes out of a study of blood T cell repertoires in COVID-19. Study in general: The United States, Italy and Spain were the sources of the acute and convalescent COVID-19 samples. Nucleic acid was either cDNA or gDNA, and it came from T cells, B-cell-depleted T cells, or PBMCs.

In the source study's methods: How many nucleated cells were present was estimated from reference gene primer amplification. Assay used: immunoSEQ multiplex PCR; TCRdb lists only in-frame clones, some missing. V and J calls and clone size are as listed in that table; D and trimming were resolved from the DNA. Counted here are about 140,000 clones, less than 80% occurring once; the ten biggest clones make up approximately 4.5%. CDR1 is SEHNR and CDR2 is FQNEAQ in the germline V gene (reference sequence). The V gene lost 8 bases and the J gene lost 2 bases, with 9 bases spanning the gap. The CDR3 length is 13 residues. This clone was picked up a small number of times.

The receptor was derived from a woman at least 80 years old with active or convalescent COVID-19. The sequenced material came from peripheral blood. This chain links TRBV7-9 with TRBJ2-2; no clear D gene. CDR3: CASFGFNTGELFF. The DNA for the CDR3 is TGTGCCAGCTTCGGGTTTAACACCGGGGAGCTGTTTTTT.